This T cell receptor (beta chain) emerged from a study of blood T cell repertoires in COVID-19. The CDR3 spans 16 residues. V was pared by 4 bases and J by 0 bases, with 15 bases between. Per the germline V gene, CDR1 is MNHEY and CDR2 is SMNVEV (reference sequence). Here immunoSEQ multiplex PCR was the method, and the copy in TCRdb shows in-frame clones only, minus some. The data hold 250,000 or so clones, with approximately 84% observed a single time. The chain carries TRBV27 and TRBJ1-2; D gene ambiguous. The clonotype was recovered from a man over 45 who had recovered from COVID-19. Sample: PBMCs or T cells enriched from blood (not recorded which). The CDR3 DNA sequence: TGTGCCAGCAGTTCCCGTCTTAATTTAGCTAACTATGGCTACACCTTC. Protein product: CASSSRLNLANYGYTF.